The 5 T cell receptor beta chains in this list originate from one sample, sequenced in a study of T cells in women clearing cervical HPV infection. The repertoire was sequenced with immunoSEQ multiplex PCR; TCRdb's copy has only in-frame clones and lacks some. The sample holds 25,000 to 30,000 clones. Sequencing used blood buffy coat. The origin of the receptors is a woman between 18 and 70 years old with a cervical HPV16 infection that either progressed to CIN3+ or cleared (not recorded which).

CDR3 sequence reads: CASSGTGNSPLFF. The sequenced part of the CDR3 DNA is TGTGCCAGCAGTGGAACGGGGAATTCACCG. The rearrangement uses TRBV6-1 and TRBJ2-2, with D maybe TRBD2 (5 bases). The read terminates 3 residues before the CDR3 end, so the remaining end is supplied by the germline J gene. CDR1 is MNHNS, CDR2 SASEGT, per germline. This CDR3 has 13 residues.

Worth noting for this clone: With the read ending 3 residues before the CDR3 end, the germline J gene is used to fill in that end. The chain links TRBV7-9 to TRBJ2-2; tentatively, D is TRBD1 (6 bases). Germline-derived CDR1 and CDR2 are SEHNR and FQNEAQ (reference sequence). CDR3 length: 14 amino acids. The CDR3 bases that were read are TGTGCCAGCAGCCGAGGGGGAACTAATGAAAAG. This encodes CASSRGGTNEK. The CDR3, in full, reads CASSRGGTNEKLFF. Based on the CDR3 plus reference TRBV7-9 and TRBJ2-2, the full variable domain is DTGVSQNPRHKITKRGQNVTFRCDPISEHNRLYWYRQTLGQGPEFLTYFQNEAQLEKSRLLSDRFSAERPKGSFSTLEIQRTEQGDSAMYLCASSRGGTNEKLFFGEGSRLTVL.

On this clone itself: The missing CDR3 end, 3 residues past where the read stops, is filled in from the germline J gene. This rearrangement joins TRBV19 to TRBJ1-2; perhaps TRBD1 as D (6 bases). The CDR3 has 18 residues. V lost 5 bases and J 3 bases, leaving 25 bases between the germline ends. Germline V gene lookup returns CDR1 LNHDA and CDR2 SQIVND (reference sequence). CDR3 DNA, as far as it was read: TGTGCCAGTAGTTTGACTCCGGGACACAGCGTCGTGGACTATGGC. Its translation is CASSLTPGHSVVDYG. The complete CDR3 reads CASSLTPGHSVVDYGYTF.

About this clone itself: The read halts 3 residues ahead of the CDR3 end, with the missing end drawn from the germline J gene. The gene calls are TRBV4-1 and TRBJ2-4, with TRBD2 identical over 13 bases. This CDR3 has 18 residues. Germline-derived CDR1 and CDR2 are MGHRA and YSYEKL. The CDR3 bases that were read are TGCGCCAGCAGCCAGGCAACCGGGACTAGCGGGAATCAAGAGACT. This sequence encodes CASSQATGTSGNQET. The whole CDR3 sequence is CASSQATGTSGNQETQYF.

A word on this clone: The read is 3 residues too short to cover the CDR3 end, so that end is filled in from the germline J gene. The chain couples TRBV7-8 to TRBJ2-3; 9 nucleotides align to TRBD2. CDR1 SGHVS and CDR2 FQNEAQ come from the germline V gene. The CDR3 is made up of 15 amino acids. Unmatched junction bases numbered 7, after V lost 3 bases and J lost 6 bases. CDR3 bases read: TGTGCCAGCAGCTTTGCGGGGGCGGGAGGGGATACG. Its translation is CASSFAGAGGDT. The complete CDR3 protein is CASSFAGAGGDTQYF.